Following are 25 T cell receptor beta chains from one sample sequenced in a study of shared clonotypes between healthy human individuals. The assay was immunoSEQ multiplex PCR, and TCRdb's table has in-frame clones only and misses some. The table includes approximately 1.9 million clones, over 85% detected once. Cells designated naive CD8 were CD45RO-negative and were positively selected for CCR7, with terminally differentiated effector memory CD45RA+ cells excluded. The source material was naive CD8+ T cells from PBMCs. These receptors all come from a man aged 18-30 years in good health. Some clones in this sample may be carry-over from other donors' samples.

This clone was observed once. The rearrangement joins TRBV28 to TRBJ2-3; D is unresolved. Looked up from germline, CDR1 is MDHEN and CDR2 is SYDVKM. Trimming left V 5 bases short and J 1 base short, with 25 bases between. The CDR3 has 19 residues. The CDR3 loop reads CASSIPTAHDPARTDTQYF. CDR3 DNA sequence: TGTGCCAGCAGTATACCGACGGCACACGACCCCGCGCGCACAGATACGCAGTATTTT.

V usage is TRBV7-3 and J usage is TRBJ2-2, with a tentative D call TRBD2 (6 bases). The V and J ends lost 1 base and 1 base respectively, with 28 bases between them. The CDR3 has 22 amino acids. Germline V gives CDR1 SGHTA, CDR2 FQGTGA. The CDR3 here is CASSLKVLVTAGRRENTGELFF. The CDR3 DNA sequence: TGTGCCAGCAGCTTAAAAGTTTTGGTGACGGCAGGGAGGCGGGAGAACACCGGGGAGCTGTTTTTT.

Details on this clone: This specimen includes other DNA sequences encoding the same CDR3. The V gene is TRBV9, the J gene TRBJ1-2; TRBD1 matches at 8 bases. J was trimmed by 7 bases and V by 2 bases; bases with no gene match: 4. The CDR3 has 13 amino acids. Germline V gene sequence: CDR1 SGDLS, CDR2 YYNGEE. The chain's CDR3 is CASSVQGAVGYTF. In DNA, the CDR3 is TGTGCCAGCAGCGTGCAGGGGGCGGTTGGCTACACCTTC.

The chain uses TRBV7-9 and TRBJ1-5; TRBD1 aligns across 9 bases. Germline CDR1 is SEHNR and CDR2 is FQNEAQ (reference sequence). V was pared by 3 bases and J by 7 bases, with 10 bases of the junction left unmatched. CDR3 length equals 16 residues. As DNA, the CDR3 is TGTGCCAGCAGCTTTGGACAGGGGATGCGAGACCAGCCCCAGCATTTT. Amino acid sequence: CASSFGQGMRDQPQHF.

The DNA of the CDR3 is TGCGCCAGCAGCCAATTCAGGGGAAACTATGGCTACACCTTC. It specifies CASSQFRGNYGYTF. The chain joins TRBV4-1 to TRBJ1-2, with D perhaps matching TRBD1 (6 bases). The germline V and J ends were trimmed by 2 bases and 2 bases, with 9 bases remaining between them. CDR1 and CDR2 (germline): MGHRA, YSYEKL. CDR3 length: 14 residues.

This chain links TRBV11-2 with TRBJ2-3; 7 bases line up with TRBD2. In germline, CDR1 is SGHAT, CDR2 FQNNGV. This CDR3 is 15 amino acids long. After removal of 0 bases from V and 2 bases from J, the junction contained 2 bases not matched to a gene. The CDR3 loop is CASSLERGSTDTQYF. In DNA, the CDR3 is TGTGCCAGCAGCTTAGAGCGGGGGTCCACAGATACGCAGTATTTT.

A word on this clone: The same CDR3 also results from other DNA sequences found in this sample. The rearrangement links TRBV29-1 to TRBJ2-1; no clear D. Between the trimmed V and J ends, which lost 3 bases and 2 bases, there was a span of 2 bases. The CDR3 contains 11 residues. The germline V gene encodes CDR1 SQVTM and CDR2 ANQGSEA. CDR3 coding DNA: TGCAGCGTTGACGCCTACAATGAGCAGTTCTTC. It is translated as CSVDAYNEQFF.

V gene TRBV10-2 combines with J gene TRBJ1-1, with TRBD1 identical over 8 bases. Germline CDR1 WSHSY, CDR2 SAAADI. The junction had 2 bases not matched to a gene; V was cut back by 5 bases and J by 0 bases. The CDR3 has 14 residues. The CDR3 region has the DNA TGCGCCAGCAGTAGGGACAGGATGAACACTGAAGCTTTCTTT. It yields the protein CASSRDRMNTEAFF.

This clone came up once. The rearrangement links TRBV5-6 to TRBJ1-1; the D gene is possibly TRBD1 (6 bases). CDR3 length equals 13 residues. Germline lookup yields CDR1 SGHDT and CDR2 YYEEEE. V lost 10 bases and J 4 bases, leaving 17 bases between the germline ends. CDR3 sequence reads: CASKAGGGTEAFF. Here the CDR3 DNA reads TGTGCCTCAAAAGCCGGAGGGGGCACTGAAGCTTTCTTT.

The chain has TRBV4-1 and TRBJ2-5; unclear D gene. The germline V gene has CDR1 MGHRA and CDR2 YSYEKL. V gave up 3 bases and J gave up 1 base, with 12 bases separating them. The CDR3 loop spans 15 amino acids. CDR3: CASSHTTAIQETQYF. The CDR3 DNA is TGCGCCAGCAGCCACACGACCGCAATCCAAGAGACCCAGTACTTC.

The gene calls are TRBV4-3 and TRBJ2-1; D not certain. The germline V and J ends were trimmed by 1 base and 8 bases, with 9 bases remaining between them. CDR1 and CDR2 from the germline V gene are LGHNA and YSLEER. The CDR3 has 13 amino acids. CDR3 protein: CASSQGSWDEQFF. CDR3 nucleotides: TGCGCCAGCAGCCAAGGATCCTGGGATGAGCAGTTCTTC.

The genes are TRBV7-6 and TRBJ2-7, with D perhaps matching TRBD1 or TRBD2 (7 bases each). The CDR3 contains 13 residues. Germline CDR1 reads SGHVS; CDR2 reads FNYEAQ. The ends were cut back, 5 bases at V and 5 bases at J, with 13 bases in the middle. The CDR3 spells CASSPGRGHEQYF. The CDR3 region has the DNA TGTGCCAGCAGCCCGGGGAGGGGGCACGAGCAGTACTTC.

As concerns this clone: Other nucleotide sequences from this sample produce the same CDR3. The chain employs TRBV9 and TRBJ1-6; tentative D call: TRBD1 (5 bases). V was cut by 0 bases and J by 2 bases, with 6 bases left in between. Germline V gene lookup returns CDR1 SGDLS and CDR2 YYNGEE. This CDR3 has 15 residues. CDR3 coding DNA: TGTGCCAGCAGCGTAGCAGGGACCTATAATTCACCCCTCCACTTT. Encoded protein: CASSVAGTYNSPLHF.

The J gene is TRBJ1-5, the V gene TRBV27; a possible D gene is TRBD1 (5 bases). Germline CDR1 reads MNHEY; CDR2 reads SMNVEV (reference sequence). Deletions cut 2 bases from V and 5 bases from J, with 10 bases between. The CDR3 is 14 amino acids. Here the CDR3 reads CASSLRPGHQPQHF. The CDR3 DNA is TGTGCCAGCAGTTTAAGGCCAGGGCATCAGCCCCAGCATTTT.

This clone was picked up one time. The V and J genes are TRBV9 and TRBJ2-3; D may correspond to TRBD1 or TRBD2 (5 bases each). This CDR3 is 16 amino acids long. Germline V gene lookup returns CDR1 SGDLS and CDR2 YYNGEE. V lost 0 bases and J 0 bases, leaving 11 bases between the germline ends. The CDR3 DNA follows: TGTGCCAGCAGCGTAGGAATTTGGGGGAGCACAGATACGCAGTATTTT. Encoded protein: CASSVGIWGSTDTQYF.

The genes are TRBV5-4 and TRBJ2-1; no clear D. CDR1 and CDR2 from the germline V gene are SGHNT and YYREEE (reference sequence). The V and J ends lost 4 bases and 2 bases respectively, with 16 bases between them. The CDR3 runs 16 residues. The CDR3 here is CASSSWTELAYNEQFF. The CDR3, as DNA: TGTGCCAGCAGCAGTTGGACGGAGCTCGCCTACAATGAGCAGTTCTTC.

V gene TRBV28 combines with J gene TRBJ2-7; 10 bases are shared with TRBD2. CDR1 is MDHEN, CDR2 SYDVKM, per germline. This CDR3 contains 19 residues. V was clipped by 6 bases and J by 2 bases; unmatched bases: 19. CDR3 sequence: CASSEGGLGLADRTYEQYF. The CDR3 DNA reads as TGTGCCAGCAGCGAGGGGGGCCTTGGACTAGCGGACCGAACCTACGAGCAGTACTTC.

This clone was observed a single time. This rearrangement joins TRBV28 to TRBJ1-4; the D gene is possibly TRBD1 (5 bases). The ends were cut back, 2 bases at V and 0 bases at J, with 7 bases in the middle. The germline V gene encodes CDR1 MDHEN and CDR2 SYDVKM. The CDR3 covers 15 residues. The CDR3 coding sequence is TGTGCCAGCAGTTTAAGGGGATCAACTAATGAAAAACTGTTTTTT. This codes for CASSLRGSTNEKLFF.

For the CDR3, the DNA is TGTGCCAGCAGCCTAAGTGGGGCAAGTGAGCAGTACTTC. It translates to CASSLSGASEQYF. The chain has TRBV14 and TRBJ2-7, with a possible D match to TRBD1 (5 bases). V was pared by 4 bases and J by 7 bases, with 14 bases between. CDR3 length: 13 residues. CDR1 SGHDN and CDR2 FVKESK come from the germline V gene.

The rearrangement joins TRBV11-2 to TRBJ2-7; TRBD2 is a possible D gene (6 bases). V lost 2 bases to trimming and J lost 2 bases, with 13 bases between them. Germline values: CDR1 SGHAT, CDR2 FQNNGV. This CDR3 region has 15 residues. The CDR3 DNA reads as TGTGCCAGCAGCTTAAAGGAGGGTCGGCCCTACGAGCAGTACTTC. Its protein is CASSLKEGRPYEQYF.

The V and J genes are TRBV27 and TRBJ2-1; D ambiguous. The V and J ends lost 8 bases and 0 bases respectively, with 11 bases between them. Germline V lookup: CDR1 MNHEY, CDR2 SMNVEV (reference sequence). The CDR3 consists of 14 residues. CDR3 sequence reads: CASAPSPSYNEQFF. CDR3 sequence (DNA): TGTGCCAGCGCCCCTAGTCCCTCCTACAATGAGCAGTTCTTC.

A note on this clone: The junction does not match germline at one end; this may be a read error. The rearrangement uses TRBV5-6 and TRBJ2-6; a possible D gene is TRBD1 (5 bases). CDR3 length equals 16 residues. The V gene's germline CDR1 is SGHDT and CDR2 YYEEEE. CDR3 amino acids: CASTEPWTSGANVLIF. In nucleotides, the CDR3 is TGTGCCAGCACCGAACCCTGGACCTCTGGGGCCAACGTCCTGATTTTC.

The chain joins TRBV7-2 to TRBJ2-5; unclear D gene. The ends were cut back, 6 bases at V and 5 bases at J, with 16 bases in the middle. Germline CDR1 is SGHTA and CDR2 is FQGNSA. This CDR3 spans 14 amino acids. The CDR3 sequence: CASSRRWPRETQYF. The CDR3 nucleotides are TGTGCCAGCAGTCGCCGCTGGCCCCGGGAGACCCAGTACTTC.

The gene calls are TRBV25-1 and TRBJ1-1; no reliable D call. This CDR3 has 13 residues. V dropped 3 bases and J dropped 1 base, with 6 bases sitting between them. Germline values: CDR1 MGHDK, CDR2 SYGVNS. CDR3 nucleotides: TGTGCCAGCAGTGACAGACGGAACACTGAAGCTTTCTTT. Protein product: CASSDRRNTEAFF.

The chain employs TRBV7-3 and TRBJ2-7; either TRBD1 or TRBD2 may fit D (5 bases each). The length of the CDR3 is 15 residues. V was cut by 6 bases and J by 0 bases, with 15 bases left in between. Germline CDR1 reads SGHTA; CDR2 reads FQGTGA. The CDR3 DNA sequence: TGTGCCAGCAGTGTCGGTTGGGGGACCTCCTACGAGCAGTACTTC. Translation: CASSVGWGTSYEQYF. Complete variable domain (other parts from reference TRBV7-3 and TRBJ2-7): GAGVSQTPSNKVTEKGKYVELRCDPISGHTALYWYRQSLGQGPEFLIYFQGTGAADDSGLPNDRFFAVRPEGSVSTLKIQRTERGDSAVYLCASSVGWGTSYEQYFGPGTRLTVT.